This T cell receptor beta chain appears in the sequencing data of a study of shared clonotypes between healthy human individuals. As for this clone: Its antigen is undetermined.

The CDR3 is 14 amino acids. Trimming took off 3 bases at V and 7 bases at J, with 13 bases between the two ends. Germline V gives CDR1 LNHNV, CDR2 YYDKDF (reference sequence). At a deep level, the assay was run. Assay: immunoSEQ multiplex PCR; the TCRdb copy retains only in-frame clones and omits some. The repertoire holds some 1.5 million clones, with around 97% as singletons. Broader study findings: Four donors shared about 5% of their naive CD4 clonotypes. Generally, naive subsets came out with larger estimated richness than memory subsets.

The sequence derives from a man aged 25-40 years in good health. Sequencing was carried out using naive CD4+ T cells sorted from blood. Subset indicated: CD45RA+ positively selected. V gene TRBV15 combines with J gene TRBJ2-1; TRBD1 or TRBD2 may be the D gene (5 bases each). The CDR3 loop is CATSSSPWGNEQFF. CDR3 in DNA: TGTGCCACCAGCAGTTCGCCCTGGGGGAATGAGCAGTTCTTC.